Here is one T cell receptor beta chain with its context. The protocol was immunoSEQ multiplex PCR, while the TCRdb copy is restricted to in-frame clones and leaves out a portion. The table shows about 150,000 clones, with about 85% occurring only once. This sample stems from a study of blood T cell repertoires in COVID-19. The wider study: Samples came from the United States, Italy and Spain, spanning acute and convalescent COVID-19.

Trimming removed 5 bases from V and 5 bases from J, with 18 bases in between. Germline V gene data show CDR1 as LNHDA and CDR2 as SQIVND (reference sequence). This CDR3 contains 15 residues. The receptor was isolated from a woman aged 60 to 75 with COVID-19, enrolled during active disease. Sequencing used peripheral blood. This rearrangement joins TRBV19 to TRBJ1-2, with TRBD1 as a possible D gene (5 bases). This CDR3 is CASSPTVLGPYGYTF. The CDR3 DNA reads TGTGCCAGTAGTCCGACAGTGCTGGGGCCTTATGGCTACACCTTC.